This T cell receptor beta chain was retrieved from a study of patients and donors after allogeneic stem cell transplantation. One entry per CDR3 protein results from TCRdb running MiXCR on the RT-PCR reads. The table has about 960,000 distinct CDR3 sequences, over 15% seen once. The CDR3 runs to 12 residues. CDR1 is SQVTM, CDR2 ANQGSEA, per germline. V was clipped by 7 bases and J by 4 bases, with 14 bases between them. In this sample, this clonotype turned up many times. Sequenced input: blood, either unsorted or a sorted T cell fraction (not recorded which). The clonotype comes from a human donor who was either an allogeneic HSCT recipient or a stem cell or donor lymphocyte infusion donor (not recorded which). It is not recorded whose cells these are; they may come from a transplant donor. This chain joins TRBV29-1 and TRBJ2-7, with D perhaps TRBD1 (6 bases). The CDR3 is CSALDSLYEQYF. CDR3 nucleotide sequence: TGCAGCGCCCTGGACAGCTTATACGAGCAGTACTTC.